This entry concerns a single T cell receptor (beta chain). The CDR3 is 15 amino acids. The germline gives CDR1 SGHVS, CDR2 FNYEAQ. Trimming removed 1 base at V and 2 bases at J, with 12 bases between. Individual cDNA molecules (in the library) carried attached unique molecular identifiers. TCRdb reanalysed the RACE reads using MiXCR and keeps one entry per CDR3 protein. The data contain fewer than 300,000 distinct CDR3 sequences, roughly 7.4% of them singletons. Time point meaning: pre-sensitization, week 0. The sample's treatment: therapeutic diphenylcyclopropenone sensitization with weekly scalp DPC. These data come from a study of human T cells and chemical hapten exposure. On the study more broadly: Patch testing placed 0.01% DPC on the upper back, with readings at 6 days.

This sequence was found in a man aged 18 to 29 with alopecia areata. Some clones in this sample may be carry-over from other donors' samples. The sample in question was whole blood, obtained in connection with sensitization to the hapten diphenylcyclopropenone (DPC). The V gene is TRBV7-6, the J gene TRBJ2-7; possibly TRBD1 for D (5 bases). The CDR3, as DNA: TGTGCCAGCAGCTTAGTCCAGGGTTCCACCTACGAGCAGTACGTC. It encodes CASSLVQGSTYEQYV.